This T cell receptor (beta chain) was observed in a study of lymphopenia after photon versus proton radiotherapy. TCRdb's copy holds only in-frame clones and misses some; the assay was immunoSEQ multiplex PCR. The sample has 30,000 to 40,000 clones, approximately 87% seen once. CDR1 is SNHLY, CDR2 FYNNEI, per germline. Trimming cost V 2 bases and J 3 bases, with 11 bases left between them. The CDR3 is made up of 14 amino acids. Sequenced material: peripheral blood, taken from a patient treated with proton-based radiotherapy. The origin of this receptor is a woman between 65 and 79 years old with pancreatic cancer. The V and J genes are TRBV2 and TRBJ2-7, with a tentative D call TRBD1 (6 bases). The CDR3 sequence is CASSEQGSDYEQYF. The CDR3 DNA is TGTGCCAGCAGTGAACAGGGGTCGGACTACGAGCAGTACTTC.